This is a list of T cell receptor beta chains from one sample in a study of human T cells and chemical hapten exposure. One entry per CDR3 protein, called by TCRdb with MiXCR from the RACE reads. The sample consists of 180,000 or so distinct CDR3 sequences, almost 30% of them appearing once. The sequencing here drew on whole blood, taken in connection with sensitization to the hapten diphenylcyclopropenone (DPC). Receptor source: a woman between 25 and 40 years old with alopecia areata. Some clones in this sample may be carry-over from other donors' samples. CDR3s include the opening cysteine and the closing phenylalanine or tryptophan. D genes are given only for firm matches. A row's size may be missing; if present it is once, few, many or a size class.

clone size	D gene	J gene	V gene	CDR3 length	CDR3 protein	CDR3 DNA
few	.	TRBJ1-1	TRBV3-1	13	CASSQRAGDEAFF	TGTGCCAGCAGCCAAAGGGCCGGGGATGAAGCTTTCTTT
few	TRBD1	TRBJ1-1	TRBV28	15	CASSLIQGAGAEAFF	TGTGCCAGCAGTTTAATTCAGGGGGCGGGTGCTGAAGCTTTCTTT
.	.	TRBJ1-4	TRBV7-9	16	CASSSGGRDGNEKLFF	TGTGCCAGCAGCTCCGGGGGCCGGGACGGAAATGAAAAACTGTTTTTT
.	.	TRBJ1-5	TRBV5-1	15	CASSLDSNSNQPQHF	TGCGCCAGCAGCTTGGACAGTAATAGCAATCAGCCCCAGCATTTT
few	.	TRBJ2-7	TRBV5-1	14	CASSFLTDGYEQYF	TGCGCCAGCAGCTTCCTTACAGACGGTTACGAGCAGTACTTC
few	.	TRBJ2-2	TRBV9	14	CASSADQGFGELFF	TGTGCCAGCAGCGCAGATCAGGGGTTCGGGGAGCTGTTTTTT
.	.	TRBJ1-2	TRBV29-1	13	CSVEDGRGYGYTF	TGCAGCGTTGAAGATGGACGCGGCTATGGCTACACCTTC
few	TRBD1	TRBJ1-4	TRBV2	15	CASSEVQGHNEKLFF	TGTGCCAGCAGTGAAGTACAGGGGCATAATGAAAAACTGTTTTTT
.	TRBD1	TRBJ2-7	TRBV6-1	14	CASRYEQGYYEQYF	TGTGCCAGCAGATACGAACAGGGGTACTACGAGCAGTACTTC
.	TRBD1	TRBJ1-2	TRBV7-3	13	CASSLLQGDPLTF	TGTGCCAGCAGCTTACTACAGGGGGACCCATTAACCTTC
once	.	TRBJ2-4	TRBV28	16	CASQDSSMLAKNIQYF	TGTGCCAGCCAGGACTCATCCATGCTAGCCAAAAACATTCAGTACTTC
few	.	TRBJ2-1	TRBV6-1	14	CASSVGAGRDEQFF	TGTGCCAGCAGTGTCGGGGCAGGGCGCGATGAGCAGTTCTTC
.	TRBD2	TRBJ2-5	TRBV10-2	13	CASREAGAETQYF	TGCGCCAGCAGAGAAGCGGGAGCGGAGACCCAGTACTTC
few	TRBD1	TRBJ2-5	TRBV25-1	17	CASSAVIGTGVLETQYF	TGTGCCAGCAGTGCTGTAATCGGGACAGGGGTTCTGGAGACCCAGTACTTC
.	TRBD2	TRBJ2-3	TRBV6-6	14	CASSPGLALDTQYF	TGTGCCAGCAGCCCCGGACTAGCGTTGGATACGCAGTATTTT
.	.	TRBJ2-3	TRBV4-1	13	CASSQIQEDTQYF	TGCGCCAGCAGCCAAATTCAAGAAGATACGCAGTATTTT
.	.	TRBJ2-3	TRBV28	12	CASRFVADTQYF	TGTGCCAGCAGATTTGTCGCAGATACGCAGTATTTT
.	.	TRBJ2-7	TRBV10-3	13	CAISEGAPYEQYF	TGTGCCATCAGTGAAGGGGCCCCCTACGAGCAGTACTTC
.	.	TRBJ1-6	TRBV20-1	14	CSARPPGGNSPLHF	TGCAGTGCAAGACCGCCGGGGGGGAATTCACCCCTCCACTTT
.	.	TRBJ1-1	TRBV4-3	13	CASSQVYGNEAFF	TGCGCCAGCAGCCAAGTTTACGGGAATGAAGCTTTCTTT
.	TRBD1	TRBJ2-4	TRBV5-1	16	CASTPLPGQGPNIQYF	TGCGCCAGCACCCCTTTGCCGGGACAGGGACCAAACATTCAGTACTTC
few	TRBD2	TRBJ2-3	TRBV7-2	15	CASSSRLAGADTQYF	TGTGCCAGCAGCTCCCGGCTTGCGGGAGCAGATACGCAGTATTTT
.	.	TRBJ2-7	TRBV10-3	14	CAIRDITGSYEQYF	TGTGCCATCAGAGACATTACGGGCTCCTACGAGCAGTACTTC
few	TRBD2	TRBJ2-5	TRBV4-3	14	CASSPGLGQETQYF	TGCGCCAGCAGCCCTGGACTAGGCCAAGAGACCCAGTACTTC
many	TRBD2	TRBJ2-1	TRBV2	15	CASSHREGPINEQFF	TGTGCCAGCAGTCACCGGGAGGGCCCTATCAATGAGCAGTTCTTC
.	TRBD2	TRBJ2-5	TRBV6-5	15	CASSPRAGAGETQYF	TGTGCCAGCAGTCCTAGGGCGGGAGCGGGGGAGACCCAGTACTTC
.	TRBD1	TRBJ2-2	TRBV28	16	CASRGAGQGNTGELFF	TGTGCCAGCAGGGGGGCCGGACAGGGTAACACCGGGGAGCTGTTTTTT
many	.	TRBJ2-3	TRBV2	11	CASRITDTQYF	TGTGCCAGCAGGATCACAGATACGCAGTATTTT
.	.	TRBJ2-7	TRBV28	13	CASSSRADYEQYF	TGTGCCAGCAGTTCGCGGGCGGACTACGAGCAGTACTTC
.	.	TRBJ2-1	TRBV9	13	CASSAAPHNEQFF	TGTGCCAGCAGCGCTGCCCCTCACAATGAGCAGTTCTTC
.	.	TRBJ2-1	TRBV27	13	CASSFKVYNEQFF	TGTGCCAGCAGTTTTAAGGTCTACAATGAGCAGTTCTTC
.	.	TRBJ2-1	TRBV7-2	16	CASSPDTSRAYNEQFF	TGTGCCAGCAGCCCTGATACGAGCAGGGCTTATAATGAGCAGTTCTTC
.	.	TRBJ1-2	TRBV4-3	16	CASSQDTNTELYGYTF	TGCGCCAGCAGCCAAGATACCAACACGGAACTCTATGGCTACACCTTC
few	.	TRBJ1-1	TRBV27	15	CASMGRTDSMVRAFF	TGTGCCAGCATGGGTCGGACAGACTCTATGGTACGGGCTTTCTTT
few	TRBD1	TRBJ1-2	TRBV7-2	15	CASSLGQGPSYGYTF	TGTGCCAGCAGCTTAGGACAGGGACCATCCTATGGCTACACCTTC
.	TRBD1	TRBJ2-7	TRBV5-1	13	CASSLGEQGSSLF	TGCGCCAGCAGCTTGGGGGAACAGGGGAGCTCTCTCTTC
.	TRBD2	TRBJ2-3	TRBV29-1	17	CSTNIGTSGDRADTQYF	TGCAGCACGAACATTGGGACTAGCGGCGATCGGGCAGATACGCAGTATTTT
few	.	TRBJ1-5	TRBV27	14	CASSLVGRSQPQHF	TGTGCCAGCAGTTTAGTAGGGCGTAGTCAGCCCCAGCATTTT
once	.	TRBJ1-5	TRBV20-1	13	CSAPRDGNQPQHF	TGCAGTGCCCCAAGGGACGGCAATCAGCCCCAGCATTTT
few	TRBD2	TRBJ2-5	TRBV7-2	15	CASRRAGGLEETQYF	TGTGCCAGCAGACGAGCGGGGGGGCTGGAAGAGACCCAGTACTTC
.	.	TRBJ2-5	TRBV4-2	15	CASSQERDYQETQYF	TGTGCCAGCAGCCAAGAGCGGGACTACCAAGAGACCCAGTACTTC
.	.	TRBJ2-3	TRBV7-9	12	CASGRASDTQYF	TGTGCCAGCGGGCGAGCTTCAGATACGCAGTATTTT
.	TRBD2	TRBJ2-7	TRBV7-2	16	CASSVDLLAGAYEQYF	TGTGCCAGCAGCGTCGACTTACTAGCGGGAGCCTACGAGCAGTACTTC
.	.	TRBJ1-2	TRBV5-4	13	CASSSGQSQSYTF	TGTGCCAGCAGCTCTGGACAGAGCCAGAGCTACACCTTC
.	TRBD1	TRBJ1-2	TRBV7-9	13	CASSPTGSGGYTF	TGTGCCAGCAGCCCGACAGGGTCGGGGGGCTACACCTTC
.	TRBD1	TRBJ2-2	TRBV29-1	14	CSVERQGGTGELFF	TGCAGCGTTGAAAGACAGGGCGGCACCGGGGAGCTGTTTTTT
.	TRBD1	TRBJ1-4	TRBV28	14	CASSLPGTGGKVFF	TGTGCCAGCAGTTTACCCGGGACAGGGGGTAAGGTGTTTTTT
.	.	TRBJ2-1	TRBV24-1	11	CATSDLTRQFF	TGTGCCACCAGTGATTTGACAAGGCAGTTCTTC
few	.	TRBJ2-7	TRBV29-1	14	CSVALGLANYEQYF	TGCAGCGTTGCCCTCGGTTTAGCTAACTACGAGCAGTACTTC
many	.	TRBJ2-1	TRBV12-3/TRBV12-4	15	CASSFSGSSYNEQFF	TGTGCCAGCAGTTTTTCCGGGAGCTCCTACAATGAGCAGTTCTTC
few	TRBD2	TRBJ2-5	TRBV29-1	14	CSDVLARYQETQYF	TGCAGCGATGTACTAGCGAGGTACCAAGAGACCCAGTACTTC
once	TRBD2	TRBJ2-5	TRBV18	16	CASSPMGGSYQETQYF	TGTGCCAGCTCACCCATGGGGGGGAGTTACCAAGAGACCCAGTACTTC
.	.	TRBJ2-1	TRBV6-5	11	CASSGDNEQFF	TGTGCCAGCAGTGGGGACAATGAGCAGTTCTTC
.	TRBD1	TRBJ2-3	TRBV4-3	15	CASSRGTDSTDTQYF	TGCGCCAGCAGCCGGGGGACAGACAGCACAGATACGCAGTATTTT